This TCR beta chain was sequenced in a study of T cell responses to AZD1222 COVID-19 vaccine. Across the study: Analyses pooled second doses at about 4 or about 12 weeks.

The data were produced by immunoSEQ multiplex PCR, yet TCRdb's version contains in-frame clones alone and is incomplete. Among approximately 100,000 clones listed, 80% to 90% were seen once. V lost 0 bases, J lost 5 bases, and 8 bases lay in between. Germline V CDR1 and CDR2: LNHNV, YYDKDF (reference sequence). There are 14 residues in the CDR3. The input for sequencing was peripheral blood, taken on day 0 of AZD1222 vaccination. The receptor was derived from an adult in good health. The V call is TRBV15, the J call TRBJ1-5; possibly TRBD1 for D (5 bases). The CDR3 nucleotides are TGTGCCACCAGCAGAGATGGGGGGGATCAGCCCCAGCATTTT. Residues: CATSRDGGDQPQHF. Variable domain in full (rest from reference TRBV15 and TRBJ1-5): DAMVIQNPRYQVTQFGKPVTLSCSQTLNHNVMYWYQQKSSQAPKLLFHYYDKDFNNEADTPDNFQSRRPNTSFCFLDIRSPGLGDTAMYLCATSRDGGDQPQHFGDGTRLSIL.